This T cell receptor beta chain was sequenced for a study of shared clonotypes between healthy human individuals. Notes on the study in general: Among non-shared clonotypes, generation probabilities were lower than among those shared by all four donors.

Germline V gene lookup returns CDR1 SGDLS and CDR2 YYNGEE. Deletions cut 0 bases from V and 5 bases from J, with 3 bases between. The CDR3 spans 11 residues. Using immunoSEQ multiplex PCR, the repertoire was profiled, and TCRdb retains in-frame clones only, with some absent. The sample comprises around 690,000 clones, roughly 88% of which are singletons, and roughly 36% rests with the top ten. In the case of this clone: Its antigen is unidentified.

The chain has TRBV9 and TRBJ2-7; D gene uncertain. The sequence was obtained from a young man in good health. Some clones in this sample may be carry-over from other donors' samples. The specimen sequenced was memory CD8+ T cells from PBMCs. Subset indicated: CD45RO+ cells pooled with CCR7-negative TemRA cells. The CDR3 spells CASSVGNEQYF. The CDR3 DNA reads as TGTGCCAGCAGCGTAGGGAACGAGCAGTACTTC.